Only one count was recorded for the clone carrying this T cell receptor (beta chain). Assay used: immunoSEQ multiplex PCR; TCRdb lists only in-frame clones, some missing. The sample records 250,000 to 350,000 clones, 90% being singletons. The data were obtained in a study of blood T cell repertoires in COVID-19. Germline-derived CDR1 and CDR2 are SGHDN and FVKESK. The V and J ends lost 5 bases and 9 bases, in that order; junction bases with no gene match: 17. The CDR3 runs 17 residues. This TCR was recovered from a woman aged 30 to 39 with COVID-19, enrolled during active disease. This chain connects TRBV14 to TRBJ2-4; 9 positions match TRBD2. The sequenced sample was peripheral blood. The CDR3 loop reads CASSSRVSSGRRGIQYF. The CDR3 DNA reads TGTGCCAGCAGCTCCCGGGTTAGTAGCGGGAGAAGAGGCATTCAGTACTTC. The full variable domain, its missing parts supplied by reference TRBV14 and TRBJ2-4, is EAGVTQFPSHSVIEKGQTVTLRCDPISGHDNLYWYRRVMGKEIKFLLHFVKESKQDESGMPNNRFLAERTGGTYSTLKVQPAELEDSGVYFCASSSRVSSGRRGIQYFGAGTRLSVL.